The clone carrying this T cell receptor beta chain was detected ten times or more. Its specificity is unknown. The sample comes from a study of response to subunit inactivated influenza vaccine. Each CDR3 protein is one row after TCRdb ran MiXCR on the RT-PCR reads. The table records under 950,000 distinct CDR3 sequences, around 20% of them present only once. The study's findings and limits: Authors suggested seasonal influenza vaccinations each recruit few new T cells.

The sequencing here drew on PBMCs from blood, taken 4 to 6 days after vaccination. The receptor was derived from a man aged 45-65 years who received an inactivated influenza vaccine.

The CDR3 bases are TGTGCCAGCAGTTTAAATAGCGGGGGTTTCACAGATACGCAGTATTTT. Translated: CASSLNSGGFTDTQYF. The chain has TRBV28 and TRBJ2-3, with TRBD2 identical over 9 bases. The CDR3 consists of 16 residues. Trimming at V came to 2 bases and at J to 2 bases, leaving 5 bases not matched to a gene. The germline gives CDR1 MDHEN, CDR2 SYDVKM.